Following are 25 T cell receptor beta chains from one sample sequenced in a study of T cells in localized non-small cell lung cancer. Using immunoSEQ multiplex PCR, the repertoire was profiled, and TCRdb retains in-frame clones only, with some absent. The sample includes tens of thousands of clones, roughly 91% of them seen just once. The sequenced sample was peripheral blood, obtained before any cancer treatment. The receptors were sampled from a woman aged 35-75 years with stage I squamous cell lung carcinoma.

V gene TRBV4-1 combines with J gene TRBJ2-7; TRBD2 agrees at 9 bases. J was trimmed by 3 bases and V by 2 bases; bases with no gene match: 8. Germline lookup yields CDR1 MGHRA and CDR2 YSYEKL. The CDR3 loop spans 16 amino acids. This CDR3 is CASSQQPSGAVYEQYF. The CDR3 coding sequence is TGCGCCAGCAGCCAACAGCCTAGCGGGGCCGTCTACGAGCAGTACTTC.

This clone came up a few times. The chain is built from TRBV30 and TRBJ2-3, with D unresolved. CDR1 GTSNPN and CDR2 SVGIG come from the germline V gene (reference sequence). This CDR3 has 12 residues. Trimming took 3 bases from V and 7 from J, leaving 11 bases between them. The CDR3: CAWSQQLHTQYF. In nucleotides, the CDR3 is TGTGCCTGGAGCCAACAGTTACATACGCAGTATTTT.

The rearrangement links TRBV7-2 to TRBJ2-1; D may match TRBD1 or TRBD2 (5 bases each). CDR1 is SGHTA and CDR2 is FQGNSA in the germline V gene. The CDR3 loop spans 15 amino acids. V lost 7 bases, J lost 4 bases, and 17 bases lay in between. The CDR3 is CASTYGATSYNEQFF. The CDR3 DNA is TGTGCCAGCACCTACGGGGCCACGAGTTACAATGAGCAGTTCTTC.

V is TRBV6-6 and J is TRBJ2-1; D ambiguous. Trimming removed 5 bases at V and 0 bases at J, with 11 bases between. The CDR3 runs 15 residues. Germline lookup yields CDR1 MNHNY and CDR2 SVGAGI (reference sequence). CDR3 bases: TGTGCCAGCAGTCGTCCAGGTAGCTCCTACAATGAGCAGTTCTTC. This encodes CASSRPGSSYNEQFF.

This chain connects TRBV5-6 to TRBJ2-2, with a weak D call TRBD2 (6 bases). V dropped 2 bases and J dropped 3 bases, with 14 bases sitting between them. The CDR3 spans 16 residues. The V gene's germline CDR1 is SGHDT and CDR2 YYEEEE. CDR3 DNA: TGTGCCAGCAGCTTCCTTGCGGGGAGATACACCGGGGAGCTGTTTTTT. Translating gives CASSFLAGRYTGELFF.

This clone was observed once. This chain links TRBV4-1 with TRBJ2-5; 14 bases match TRBD2. V was clipped by 0 bases and J by 1 base; unmatched bases: 7. Germline V lookup: CDR1 MGHRA, CDR2 YSYEKL. The CDR3 runs to 19 residues. The CDR3 loop is CASSQDSGTSGGPQETQYF. The CDR3 nucleotides are TGCGCCAGCAGCCAAGATTCGGGGACTAGCGGGGGCCCCCAAGAGACCCAGTACTTC.

This clone was observed once. The rearrangement uses TRBV12-5 and TRBJ1-6; a possible D gene is TRBD1 (6 bases). CDR1 and CDR2 from the germline V gene are LGHNT and FRNRAP. Trimming shortened V by 1 base and J by 7 bases, and 11 bases separated the two germline ends. The CDR3 consists of 15 residues. CDR3 DNA: TGTGCTAGTGGTTTGGGGGGACATTCAAATTCACCCCTCCACTTT. This gives the protein CASGLGGHSNSPLHF.

The V gene is TRBV18, the J gene TRBJ2-5; D uncertain. Trimming took 6 bases from V and 3 from J, leaving 8 bases between them. The CDR3 spans 12 residues. CDR1 and CDR2 (germline): KGHSH, LQKENI. CDR3 in amino acids: CASSPAEETQYF. The CDR3, as DNA: TGTGCCAGCTCGCCAGCCGAAGAGACCCAGTACTTC.

This clone appeared a single time. This chain joins TRBV9 and TRBJ2-1, with 9 bases that match TRBD2. The CDR3 spans 16 residues. In germline, CDR1 is SGDLS, CDR2 YYNGEE. V lost 0 bases and J lost 5; bases outside the gene matches: 6. For the CDR3, the DNA is TGTGCCAGCAGCGTAGGGGCAGCGGGGGGAAACAATGAGCAGTTCTTC. Translated, it gives CASSVGAAGGNNEQFF.

The V call is TRBV5-1, the J call TRBJ2-3; D not certain. CDR1 SGHRS and CDR2 YFSETQ come from the germline V gene. This CDR3 has 13 residues. V was pared by 4 bases and J by 0 bases, with 6 bases between. This chain's CDR3 is CASSPPSTDTQYF. CDR3 DNA sequence: TGCGCCAGCAGCCCCCCCAGCACAGATACGCAGTATTTT. The full variable domain, completed using reference TRBV5-1 and TRBJ2-3, is KAGVTQTPRYLIKTRGQQVTLSCSPISGHRSVSWYQQTPGQGLQFLFEYFSETQRNKGNFPGRFSGRQFSNSRSEMNVSTLELGDSALYLCASSPPSTDTQYFGPGTRLTVL.

V usage is TRBV4-1 and J usage is TRBJ2-7, with 10 bases matching TRBD1. CDR1 MGHRA and CDR2 YSYEKL come from the germline V gene. The CDR3 loop spans 15 amino acids. J was trimmed by 1 base and V by 6 bases; bases with no gene match: 6. For the CDR3, the DNA is TGCGCCAGCAGACTTCGGGACAGGGGATCCTACGAGCAGTACTTC. Residues: CASRLRDRGSYEQYF.

The V and J genes are TRBV18 and TRBJ2-1; TRBD1 aligns across 9 bases. V trimming: 4 bases; J trimming: 6 bases; junction bases outside the gene matches: 1. Germline V gene lookup returns CDR1 KGHSH and CDR2 LQKENI. This CDR3 comprises 13 residues. CDR3 region: CASSRGQGNEQFF. In DNA form, the CDR3 reads TGTGCCAGCTCACGGGGACAGGGCAATGAGCAGTTCTTC.

This clone was counted a single time. V is TRBV5-1 and J is TRBJ1-1; 7 bases are shared with TRBD1. Germline V gene lookup returns CDR1 SGHRS and CDR2 YFSETQ. CDR3 length equals 16 residues. Trimming took 1 base from V and 1 from J; bases not matched to a gene: 7. CDR3 coding DNA: TGCGCCAGCAGCTTGAACATGGGACAGAAGAACACTGAAGCTTTCTTT. Translating it yields CASSLNMGQKNTEAFF.

The gene calls are TRBV5-8 and TRBJ1-6, with unresolved D. This CDR3 spans 14 amino acids. Trimming took 1 base from V and 6 from J, leaving 8 bases between them. Germline CDR1 reads SGHTS; CDR2 reads YDEGEE. CDR3 protein: CASSLQGSNSPLHF. DNA for the CDR3: TGTGCCAGCAGCTTGCAAGGATCTAATTCACCCCTCCACTTT.

The genes are TRBV9 and TRBJ1-1; 7 bases agree with TRBD1. V lost 2 bases, J lost 3 bases, and 4 bases stayed unmatched. Per germline, CDR1 SGDLS and CDR2 YYNGEE. The CDR3 has 14 amino acids. The DNA for the CDR3 is TGTGCCAGCAGCGTGACAGGGAAGGACACTGAAGCTTTCTTT. Its protein is CASSVTGKDTEAFF.

The chain recombines TRBV5-1 with TRBJ2-1; TRBD1 matches at 8 bases. J was trimmed by 2 bases and V by 4 bases; bases with no gene match: 5. Germline assignment: CDR1 SGHRS and CDR2 YFSETQ. The CDR3 runs 15 residues. CDR3 residues: CASSTPGQAYNEQFF. CDR3 nucleotides: TGCGCCAGCAGCACACCGGGACAGGCCTACAATGAGCAGTTCTTC.

CDR3 nucleotides: TGTGCCAGCAGAGAGACAGAGCTTAGCACAGATACGCAGTATTTT. As protein: CASRETELSTDTQYF. The chain carries TRBV6-5 and TRBJ2-3; possibly TRBD1 for D (5 bases). CDR3 length: 15 amino acids. Germline CDR1 reads MNHEY; CDR2 reads SVGAGI. Deletions cut 6 bases from V and 0 bases from J, with 13 bases between.

The chain uses TRBV2 and TRBJ1-1; D unresolved. Germline V gene sequence: CDR1 SNHLY, CDR2 FYNNEI. The CDR3 has 13 amino acids. V gave up 5 bases and J gave up 1 base, with 8 bases separating them. CDR3 in amino acids: CASSFNSNTEAFF. CDR3 in DNA: TGTGCCAGCAGTTTTAATTCGAACACTGAAGCTTTCTTT.

This clone appeared a single time. J is TRBJ2-7 and V is TRBV7-9; D is perhaps TRBD2 (6 bases). CDR1 is SEHNR and CDR2 is FQNEAQ in the germline V gene (reference sequence). Trimming took off 5 bases at V and 6 bases at J, with 17 bases between the two ends. The CDR3 consists of 14 residues. CDR3 sequence (DNA): TGTGCCAGCAGCCCCCAGGGCCTCGGGAGCGAGCAGTACTTC. Translating gives CASSPQGLGSEQYF.

The chain uses TRBV2 and TRBJ2-2; TRBD2 matches 10 bases. With V trimmed by 8 bases and J by 6 bases, 9 bases remained unmatched. Looked up from germline, CDR1 is SNHLY and CDR2 is FYNNEI. The CDR3 loop spans 15 amino acids. The CDR3 coding sequence is TGTGCCAGCGCCAGTACCAGCGGGGGGGCCGGGGAGCTGTTTTTT. This gives the protein CASASTSGGAGELFF.

This rearrangement joins TRBV7-9 to TRBJ2-2; D is unclear. Germline CDR1 is SEHNR and CDR2 is FQNEAQ (reference sequence). V lost 8 bases, J lost 3 bases, and 4 bases lay in between. The CDR3 runs 11 residues. This CDR3 reads CASGYTGELFF. DNA of the CDR3: TGTGCCAGCGGCTACACCGGGGAGCTGTTTTTT.

CDR3 residues: CASSESGAVEKLFF. CDR3 sequence (DNA): TGTGCCAGCAGTGAATCGGGGGCTGTCGAAAAACTGTTTTTT. The rearrangement joins TRBV2 to TRBJ1-4; TRBD1 might be the D (6 bases). With 2 bases removed from V and 8 bases from J, the gap between germline ends came to 12 bases. Germline CDR1 is SNHLY and CDR2 is FYNNEI. CDR3 length: 14 residues.

This rearrangement joins TRBV5-1 to TRBJ2-7, with unresolved D. The CDR3 totals 14 residues. Trimming stripped 0 bases from V and 0 bases from J, with 7 bases between. Germline V gene sequence: CDR1 SGHRS, CDR2 YFSETQ. The CDR3 here is CASSLDDISYEQYF. As DNA, the CDR3 is TGCGCCAGCAGCTTGGATGACATCTCCTACGAGCAGTACTTC.

The gene calls are TRBV27 and TRBJ1-1; D possibly corresponds to TRBD1 (6 bases). In germline, CDR1 is MNHEY, CDR2 SMNVEV (reference sequence). The CDR3 spans 15 residues. Trimming took 2 bases from V and 5 from J, leaving 15 bases between them. CDR3 in amino acids: CASSLGVRGGTEAFF. The CDR3 nucleotides read TGTGCCAGCAGTTTAGGAGTCAGGGGAGGGACTGAAGCTTTCTTT.

V gene TRBV5-1 combines with J gene TRBJ1-4; a weak D match, TRBD1 (6 bases). CDR1 is SGHRS, CDR2 YFSETQ, per germline. This CDR3 has 15 amino acids. V lost 0 bases and J lost 7, with 13 bases in between. The CDR3 here is CASSLALGQSEKLFF. As DNA, the CDR3 is TGCGCCAGCAGCTTGGCCCTGGGACAATCTGAAAAACTGTTTTTT.